This is a list of T cell receptor beta chains from one sample in a study of T cells after yellow fever vaccination. In TCRdb, the 5' RACE reads were re-called with MiXCR into one record per CDR3 protein. The data contain fewer than 450,000 distinct CDR3 sequences, around 8.1% of them singletons. Sequencing was performed on PBMCs, taken about 49 days after the first yellow fever vaccination. The source of these receptors is a man aged 18 to 30 who received the YFV17D yellow fever vaccine. The CDR3 runs from the conserved cysteine through the conserved F or W. A D gene is named only where the DNA matches it firmly. Part of the rows lack a size; the others show once, few, many or a class for expanded clones.

clone size: many; V gene: TRBV29-1; D gene: TRBD1; J gene: TRBJ2-6; CDR3 protein: CSVGRGQGTSGANVLTF; CDR3 DNA: TGCAGCGTCGGTCGGGGACAGGGGACATCTGGGGCCAACGTCCTGACTTTC
clone size: -; V gene: TRBV30; D gene: TRBD2; J gene: TRBJ2-7; CDR3 protein: CAWSPNGGGEQYF; CDR3 DNA: TGTGCCTGGAGTCCGAATGGGGGGGGCGAGCAGTACTTC
clone size: -; V gene: TRBV6-5; D gene: TRBD2; J gene: TRBJ2-3; CDR3 protein: CASSSPLAGGQNTQYF; CDR3 DNA: TGTGCCAGCAGTTCCCCCTTAGCGGGGGGGCAAAATACGCAGTATTTT
clone size: few; V gene: TRBV12-3/TRBV12-4; D gene: -; J gene: TRBJ2-3; CDR3 protein: CASSPIGSTDTQYF; CDR3 DNA: TGTGCCAGCAGCCCCATAGGTAGCACAGATACGCAGTATTTT
clone size: few; V gene: TRBV5-1; D gene: -; J gene: TRBJ2-2; CDR3 protein: CASSLPGPSGELFF; CDR3 DNA: TGCGCCAGCAGCTTGCCGGGTCCTAGTGGGGAGCTGTTTTTT
clone size: -; V gene: TRBV20-1; D gene: -; J gene: TRBJ1-1; CDR3 protein: CSARAGAGNTEAFF; CDR3 DNA: TGCAGTGCTAGAGCCGGCGCGGGCAACACTGAAGCTTTCTTT
clone size: many; V gene: TRBV12-3/TRBV12-4; D gene: -; J gene: TRBJ2-1; CDR3 protein: CASSLLNEQFF; CDR3 DNA: TGTGCCAGCAGTTTATTGAATGAGCAGTTCTTC
clone size: -; V gene: TRBV3-1; D gene: TRBD2; J gene: TRBJ2-2; CDR3 protein: CASSLGLAGTNTGELFF; CDR3 DNA: TGTGCCAGCAGCCTCGGACTAGCCGGAACGAACACCGGGGAGCTGTTTTTT
clone size: -; V gene: TRBV3-1; D gene: -; J gene: TRBJ1-2; CDR3 protein: CASSRRRLSYGYTF; CDR3 DNA: TGTGCCAGCAGCCGGAGAAGACTAAGCTATGGCTACACCTTC
clone size: -; V gene: TRBV7-2; D gene: -; J gene: TRBJ1-4; CDR3 protein: CASSLGHHDEKLFF; CDR3 DNA: TGTGCCAGCAGCCTCGGACACCATGATGAAAAACTGTTTTTT